This is a list of T cell receptor beta chains from one sample in a study of blood T cell repertoires in COVID-19. Generated by immunoSEQ multiplex PCR, the TCRdb table keeps only in-frame clones and is missing some. The sample has tens of thousands of clones, 88% seen once. The source material was peripheral blood. The receptors come from a man aged 55-75 years with COVID-19, enrolled during active disease. Each CDR3 is given with its conserved first and last residue. The order of the fields is V gene, clone size, D gene, J gene, CDR3 length, CDR3 protein, CDR3 DNA. A D gene is named only where the DNA matches it firmly. Size values are once, few and many counts, or a class for expanded clones, and some rows have none.

v_call: TRBV10-2
clone_size: -
d_call: TRBD1
j_call: TRBJ2-1
cdr3_length: 17
cdr3_aa: CASSRYLNRGSYNEQFF
cdr3_nt: TGCGCCAGCAGTCGATACCTTAACAGGGGGTCCTACAATGAGCAGTTCTTC

v_call: TRBV18
clone_size: few
d_call: -
j_call: TRBJ1-3
cdr3_length: 12
cdr3_aa: CASSQTGNTIYF
cdr3_nt: TGTGCCAGCTCACAAACAGGAAACACCATATATTTT

v_call: TRBV28
clone_size: -
d_call: TRBD1
j_call: TRBJ2-7
cdr3_length: 15
cdr3_aa: CASSLGRQGTYEQYF
cdr3_nt: TGTGCCAGCAGTTTGGGTAGACAGGGTACCTACGAGCAGTACTTC

v_call: TRBV4-1
clone_size: few
d_call: TRBD1
j_call: TRBJ2-4
cdr3_length: 18
cdr3_aa: CASSHLPGQGNSKNIQYF
cdr3_nt: TGCGCCAGCAGCCATTTACCGGGACAGGGTAATTCCAAAAACATTCAGTACTTC

v_call: TRBV7-9
clone_size: few
d_call: TRBD1
j_call: TRBJ2-7
cdr3_length: 16
cdr3_aa: CASSAGAGTGTYEQYF
cdr3_nt: TGTGCCAGCAGCGCTGGGGCCGGGACAGGGACCTACGAGCAGTACTTC

v_call: TRBV10-2
clone_size: -
d_call: TRBD1
j_call: TRBJ1-2
cdr3_length: 13
cdr3_aa: CASSGTTGFGYTF
cdr3_nt: TGCGCCAGCAGTGGGACGACAGGGTTCGGCTACACCTTC

v_call: TRBV19
clone_size: -
d_call: -
j_call: TRBJ2-7
cdr3_length: 13
cdr3_aa: CASSPYQGYEQYF
cdr3_nt: TGTGCCAGTAGCCCATACCAGGGGTACGAGCAGTACTTC

v_call: TRBV9
clone_size: -
d_call: TRBD1
j_call: TRBJ1-6
cdr3_length: 16
cdr3_aa: CASSVEGTGGNSPLHF
cdr3_nt: TGTGCCAGCAGCGTAGAGGGAACAGGGGGAAATTCACCCCTCCACTTT

v_call: TRBV4-1
clone_size: -
d_call: -
j_call: TRBJ1-2
cdr3_length: 13
cdr3_aa: CASSPVGGDGYTF
cdr3_nt: TGCGCCAGCAGCCCCGTCGGGGGGGATGGCTACACCTTC

v_call: TRBV5-6
clone_size: -
d_call: TRBD1
j_call: TRBJ2-1
cdr3_length: 16
cdr3_aa: CASRTAGTGGSNEQFF
cdr3_nt: TGTGCCAGCAGGACAGCCGGGACAGGGGGCTCAAATGAGCAGTTCTTC

v_call: TRBV5-5
clone_size: -
d_call: TRBD2
j_call: TRBJ2-7
cdr3_length: 15
cdr3_aa: CASSLVMAGGGEQYF
cdr3_nt: TGTGCCAGCAGCTTGGTCATGGCGGGCGGGGGCGAGCAGTACTTC

v_call: TRBV7-3
clone_size: few
d_call: TRBD1
j_call: TRBJ1-2
cdr3_length: 13
cdr3_aa: CASSFDRGGGYTF
cdr3_nt: TGTGCCAGCAGCTTCGACAGGGGTGGAGGCTACACCTTC

v_call: TRBV11-3
clone_size: -
d_call: TRBD1
j_call: TRBJ2-2
cdr3_length: 15
cdr3_aa: CASTMTGGHTGELFF
cdr3_nt: TGTGCCAGCACCATGACAGGGGGGCACACCGGGGAGCTGTTTTTT

v_call: TRBV10-1
clone_size: -
d_call: TRBD1
j_call: TRBJ1-6
cdr3_length: 14
cdr3_aa: CASRLGTGDSPLHF
cdr3_nt: TGCGCCAGCAGGTTAGGGACAGGGGATTCACCCCTCCACTTT

v_call: TRBV20-1
clone_size: once
d_call: TRBD2
j_call: TRBJ2-3
cdr3_length: 13
cdr3_aa: CSASSGSTDTQYF
cdr3_nt: TGCAGTGCTAGTAGCGGGAGCACAGATACGCAGTATTTT

v_call: TRBV29-1
clone_size: -
d_call: TRBD1
j_call: TRBJ2-7
cdr3_length: 12
cdr3_aa: CSVGGTPYEQYF
cdr3_nt: TGCAGCGTAGGGGGCACACCCTACGAGCAGTACTTC

v_call: TRBV29-1
clone_size: -
d_call: TRBD2
j_call: TRBJ2-1
cdr3_length: 17
cdr3_aa: CSVPGLAGQSSYNEQFF
cdr3_nt: TGCAGCGTCCCTGGACTAGCGGGCCAGAGCTCCTACAATGAGCAGTTCTTC

v_call: TRBV9
clone_size: -
d_call: -
j_call: TRBJ2-5
cdr3_length: 13
cdr3_aa: CASSTGLWETQYF
cdr3_nt: TGTGCCAGCAGCACGGGACTTTGGGAGACCCAGTACTTC

v_call: TRBV2
clone_size: once
d_call: -
j_call: TRBJ1-5
cdr3_length: 14
cdr3_aa: CASSDVYSNQPQHF
cdr3_nt: TGTGCCAGCAGTGATGTTTATAGCAATCAGCCCCAGCATTTT

v_call: TRBV9
clone_size: -
d_call: TRBD1
j_call: TRBJ2-7
cdr3_length: 14
cdr3_aa: CASSERQGAGEQYF
cdr3_nt: TGTGCCAGCAGCGAACGACAGGGGGCGGGCGAGCAGTACTTC

v_call: TRBV5-1
clone_size: -
d_call: -
j_call: TRBJ1-1
cdr3_length: 13
cdr3_aa: CASSRQVDTEAFF
cdr3_nt: TGCGCCAGCAGCCGACAGGTGGATACTGAAGCTTTCTTT

v_call: TRBV5-8
clone_size: -
d_call: -
j_call: TRBJ2-7
cdr3_length: 15
cdr3_aa: CASSPQSRGTYEQYF
cdr3_nt: TGTGCCAGCAGCCCGCAGAGCAGGGGAACCTACGAGCAGTACTTC

v_call: TRBV28
clone_size: -
d_call: -
j_call: TRBJ1-6
cdr3_length: 13
cdr3_aa: CASSFRGNSPLHF
cdr3_nt: TGTGCCAGCAGTTTTCGGGGGAATTCACCCCTCCACTTT

v_call: TRBV5-8
clone_size: once
d_call: -
j_call: TRBJ1-5
cdr3_length: 14
cdr3_aa: CASSREGPRQPQHF
cdr3_nt: TGTGCCAGCAGCCGGGAGGGGCCGAGACAGCCCCAGCATTTT

v_call: TRBV9
clone_size: -
d_call: -
j_call: TRBJ2-3
cdr3_length: 17
cdr3_aa: CASSAPLDYTSTDTQYF
cdr3_nt: TGTGCCAGCAGCGCACCCCTCGACTACACTAGCACAGATACGCAGTATTTT

v_call: TRBV4-1
clone_size: few
d_call: -
j_call: TRBJ2-7
cdr3_length: 13
cdr3_aa: CASSHPGAYEQYF
cdr3_nt: TGCGCCAGCAGCCACCCCGGGGCCTACGAGCAGTACTTC

v_call: TRBV5-6
clone_size: -
d_call: TRBD2
j_call: TRBJ2-3
cdr3_length: 17
cdr3_aa: CASSSQRLAMMTDTQYF
cdr3_nt: TGTGCCAGCAGCTCGCAACGACTAGCGATGATGACAGATACGCAGTATTTT

v_call: TRBV28
clone_size: -
d_call: -
j_call: TRBJ2-3
cdr3_length: 13
cdr3_aa: CASSLGRGNTQYF
cdr3_nt: TGTGCCAGCAGTTTGGGGCGGGGCAATACGCAGTATTTT

v_call: TRBV3-1/TRBV3-2
clone_size: -
d_call: -
j_call: TRBJ2-3
cdr3_length: 14
cdr3_aa: CASSQGRSADTQYF
cdr3_nt: TGTGCCAGCAGCCAGGGGCGGTCCGCAGATACGCAGTATTTT

v_call: TRBV24-1
clone_size: -
d_call: -
j_call: TRBJ1-1
cdr3_length: 13
cdr3_aa: CATSEAMNTEAFF
cdr3_nt: TGTGCCACCAGTGAGGCCATGAACACTGAAGCTTTCTTT

v_call: TRBV7-8
clone_size: -
d_call: -
j_call: TRBJ1-3
cdr3_length: 14
cdr3_aa: CASSPEGGKDTIYF
cdr3_nt: TGTGCCAGCAGCCCGGAGGGAGGAAAGGACACCATATATTTT

v_call: TRBV4-2
clone_size: -
d_call: TRBD2
j_call: TRBJ2-2
cdr3_length: 16
cdr3_aa: CASSPSGTTNTGELFF
cdr3_nt: TGTGCCAGCAGCCCTTCCGGGACTACGAACACCGGGGAGCTGTTTTTT

v_call: TRBV27
clone_size: -
d_call: TRBD1
j_call: TRBJ2-7
cdr3_length: 14
cdr3_aa: CASSLSRTGVEQYF
cdr3_nt: TGTGCCAGCAGTTTATCGCGAACAGGGGTTGAGCAGTACTTC

v_call: TRBV30
clone_size: -
d_call: -
j_call: TRBJ2-2
cdr3_length: 14
cdr3_aa: CAWSAGLNTGELFF
cdr3_nt: TGTGCCTGGAGTGCTGGACTGAACACCGGGGAGCTGTTTTTT

v_call: TRBV28
clone_size: -
d_call: -
j_call: TRBJ2-7
cdr3_length: 11
cdr3_aa: CASSFVNEQYF
cdr3_nt: TGTGCCAGCAGTTTTGTCAACGAGCAGTACTTC

v_call: TRBV27
clone_size: -
d_call: -
j_call: TRBJ2-1
cdr3_length: 16
cdr3_aa: CASSFKRVSSYNEQFF
cdr3_nt: TGTGCCAGCAGTTTCAAGAGGGTAAGCTCCTACAATGAGCAGTTCTTC

v_call: TRBV18
clone_size: -
d_call: -
j_call: TRBJ2-2
cdr3_length: 16
cdr3_aa: CASSPRLARGNGELFF
cdr3_nt: TGTGCCAGCTCACCAAGGCTAGCCCGGGGAAACGGGGAGCTGTTTTTT

v_call: TRBV9
clone_size: -
d_call: TRBD1
j_call: TRBJ1-2
cdr3_length: 14
cdr3_aa: CASSPEGTVYGYTF
cdr3_nt: TGTGCCAGCAGCCCCGAAGGGACAGTCTATGGCTACACCTTC

v_call: TRBV14
clone_size: -
d_call: TRBD1
j_call: TRBJ1-4
cdr3_length: 17
cdr3_aa: CASSHLTTRQGHEKLFF
cdr3_nt: TGTGCCAGCAGCCACCTCACCACCCGACAGGGCCACGAAAAACTGTTTTTT

v_call: TRBV7-6
clone_size: -
d_call: TRBD1
j_call: TRBJ1-1
cdr3_length: 11
cdr3_aa: CASSLGQKAFF
cdr3_nt: TGTGCCAGCAGCTTGGGACAGAAAGCTTTCTTT

v_call: TRBV10-2
clone_size: -
d_call: TRBD1
j_call: TRBJ1-6
cdr3_length: 15
cdr3_aa: CASSAMGQGSSPLHF
cdr3_nt: TGCGCCAGCAGTGCAATGGGACAGGGGTCTTCACCCCTCCACTTT

v_call: TRBV18
clone_size: -
d_call: TRBD1
j_call: TRBJ2-1
cdr3_length: 16
cdr3_aa: CASSPPGQGVYNEQFF
cdr3_nt: TGTGCCAGCTCACCCCCGGGACAGGGGGTCTACAATGAGCAGTTCTTC

v_call: TRBV5-6
clone_size: -
d_call: -
j_call: TRBJ1-1
cdr3_length: 11
cdr3_aa: CASQRGTEAFF
cdr3_nt: TGTGCCAGCCAAAGAGGCACTGAAGCTTTCTTT

v_call: TRBV5-1
clone_size: -
d_call: TRBD2
j_call: TRBJ2-2
cdr3_length: 15
cdr3_aa: CASSFSGKNTGELFF
cdr3_nt: TGCGCCAGCAGCTTTAGCGGGAAGAACACCGGGGAGCTGTTTTTT

v_call: TRBV19
clone_size: few
d_call: TRBD1
j_call: TRBJ1-1
cdr3_length: 15
cdr3_aa: CASSKRTGGNTEAFF
cdr3_nt: TGTGCCAGTAGTAAAAGGACAGGGGGCAACACTGAAGCTTTCTTT

v_call: TRBV6-1
clone_size: once
d_call: -
j_call: TRBJ1-3
cdr3_length: 19
cdr3_aa: CASSEAGQLTLGSGNTIYF
cdr3_nt: TGTGCCAGCAGTGAAGCGGGACAATTAACCCTCGGTTCCGGAAACACCATATATTTT

v_call: TRBV28
clone_size: -
d_call: -
j_call: TRBJ2-3
cdr3_length: 16
cdr3_aa: CASSSQLESSTDTQYF
cdr3_nt: TGTGCCAGCAGTTCGCAACTTGAATCTAGCACAGATACGCAGTATTTT

v_call: TRBV28
clone_size: -
d_call: TRBD2
j_call: TRBJ2-3
cdr3_length: 20
cdr3_aa: CASSRPGTGTSGSIRDTQYF
cdr3_nt: TGTGCCAGCAGTCGACCTGGGACCGGGACTAGCGGGAGTATTAGAGATACGCAGTATTTT

v_call: TRBV9
clone_size: -
d_call: TRBD1
j_call: TRBJ1-4
cdr3_length: 15
cdr3_aa: CASSARTGTNEKLFF
cdr3_nt: TGTGCCAGCAGCGCGAGGACAGGGACTAATGAAAAACTGTTTTTT

v_call: TRBV2
clone_size: once
d_call: -
j_call: TRBJ1-5
cdr3_length: 16
cdr3_aa: CASSPPGDFGNQPQHF
cdr3_nt: TGTGCCAGCAGTCCCCCAGGGGATTTTGGCAATCAGCCCCAGCATTTT

v_call: TRBV19
clone_size: -
d_call: TRBD1
j_call: TRBJ1-5
cdr3_length: 21
cdr3_aa: CASSTPTPQDRGWGGNQPQHF
cdr3_nt: TGTGCCAGTAGTACCCCTACTCCCCAGGACAGGGGATGGGGCGGCAATCAGCCCCAGCATTTT

v_call: TRBV3-1/TRBV3-2
clone_size: -
d_call: -
j_call: TRBJ2-1
cdr3_length: 15
cdr3_aa: CASSSHRPDHNEQFF
cdr3_nt: TGTGCCAGCAGCTCCCATCGTCCAGATCACAATGAGCAGTTCTTC